A selection of T cell receptor beta chains follows, all from one sample in a study of cytomegalovirus exposure and HLA in healthy donors. Sequenced by immunoSEQ multiplex PCR; TCRdb stores in-frame clones only, minus some. The table has more than 95,000 clones, 64% seen once. The sample taken for sequencing was PBMCs. The receptors come from a man in his 60s in good health and CMV-seronegative. Both conserved end residues are part of each CDR3. A D gene is named only where the DNA matches it firmly. The size entry is marked missing in some rows and otherwise reads once, few, many or a size class.

clone_size | j_call | v_call | d_call | cdr3_nt | cdr3_aa
NA | TRBJ2-2 | TRBV6-4 | TRBD2 | TGTGCCAGCAGCCGACTAGCGGACACCGGGGAGCTGTTTTTT | CASSRLADTGELFF
NA | TRBJ2-7 | TRBV28 | NA | TGTGCCAGCACCTATGGGCCCGACCCAATCTACGAGCAGTACTTC | CASTYGPDPIYEQYF
once | TRBJ1-6 | TRBV27 | NA | TGTGCCAGCAGTTTAGGAGGGTATAATTCACCCCTCCACTTT | CASSLGGYNSPLHF
once | TRBJ1-5 | TRBV7-2 | NA | TGTGCCAGCAGCTTTTCAGGGTTGGATCAGCCCCAGCATTTT | CASSFSGLDQPQHF
NA | TRBJ2-5 | TRBV2 | NA | TGTGCCAGCAAAAAGGGAGGGGGGCAAGAGACCCAGTACTTC | CASKKGGGQETQYF
NA | TRBJ1-3 | TRBV18 | TRBD1 | TGTGCCAGCTCACCGGGACAGGGGGTCGGGTCTGGAAACACCATATATTTT | CASSPGQGVGSGNTIYF
NA | TRBJ1-1 | TRBV28 | NA | TGTGCCAGCAGTTCCACGATAAGGGGGACTGAAGCTTTCTTT | CASSSTIRGTEAFF
NA | TRBJ1-1 | TRBV6-1 | TRBD1 | TGTGCCAGCACCGAACAGGGGGCGATGGGGACTGAAGCTTTCTTT | CASTEQGAMGTEAFF
few | TRBJ1-5 | TRBV6-5 | TRBD1 | TGTGCCACAGGTTATACAGGGGAGAATCAGCCCCAGCATTTT | CATGYTGENQPQHF
NA | TRBJ2-5 | TRBV7-9 | TRBD2 | TGTGCCAGCAACATCAGACTAGCGGGGGACCAAGAGACCCAGTACTTC | CASNIRLAGDQETQYF
NA | TRBJ2-5 | TRBV2 | TRBD2 | TGTGCCAGCAGCATATTACTAGCGGGGAGGGAGACCCAGTACTTC | CASSILLAGRETQYF
few | TRBJ2-5 | TRBV5-4 | NA | TGTGCCAGCAGCTTAGACAGCCAAGAGACCCAGTACTTC | CASSLDSQETQYF
NA | TRBJ2-1 | TRBV11-2 | NA | TGTGCCAGCAGCTTAAGCCCAGGGAACAATGAGCAGTTCTTC | CASSLSPGNNEQFF
NA | TRBJ2-5 | TRBV19 | NA | TGTGCCACCACAAAGAGCGCGGCAGGGGAAAGGGAGACCCAGTACTTC | CATTKSAAGERETQYF
NA | TRBJ2-1 | TRBV19 | NA | TGTGCCAGTAGTATGTGGTTGGGGGAGGCCTACAATGAGCAGTTCTTC | CASSMWLGEAYNEQFF
NA | TRBJ2-1 | TRBV5-4 | NA | TGTGCCAGCAGCTTCGTGGGCAACTCCTACAATGAGCAGTTCTTC | CASSFVGNSYNEQFF
NA | TRBJ1-2 | TRBV12-5 | NA | TGTGCTAGTGGTTGGGTAGCAGGGAACTATGGCTACACCTTC | CASGWVAGNYGYTF
NA | TRBJ1-5 | TRBV18 | TRBD1 | TGTGCCAGCTCACCTCAGACAGGGGTGGATCAGCCCCAGCATTTT | CASSPQTGVDQPQHF
NA | TRBJ2-7 | TRBV28 | NA | TGTGCCAGCACCTTCGCGGACAGCTACGAGCAGTACTTC | CASTFADSYEQYF
few | TRBJ1-1 | TRBV28 | NA | TGTGCCAGCAGTTTATGGGGGGGAATGAACACTGAAGCTTTCTTT | CASSLWGGMNTEAFF
NA | TRBJ1-5 | TRBV19 | TRBD1 | TGTGCCAGTAGTGTAATACAGGGGAGGCAGCCCCAGCATTTT | CASSVIQGRQPQHF
NA | TRBJ1-1 | TRBV9 | NA | TGTGCCAGCAGCGTAGGAGCGGGTAGCTTGAACACTGAAGCTTTCTTT | CASSVGAGSLNTEAFF
NA | TRBJ2-3 | TRBV4-2 | TRBD2 | TGTGCTTCCAAAAGGACTAGGAGCACAGATACGCAGTATTTT | CASKRTRSTDTQYF
NA | TRBJ2-1 | TRBV9 | TRBD1 | TGTGCCAGCAGCGGACAGGGACAGGGATCCTACAATGAGCAGTTCTTC | CASSGQGQGSYNEQFF
NA | TRBJ1-4 | TRBV5-4 | NA | TGTGCCAGCAGCTTGGGACAGGACAGATCTAATGAAAAACTGTTTTTT | CASSLGQDRSNEKLFF
NA | TRBJ1-1 | TRBV28 | NA | TGTGCCAGCAGTTTGGAACAGCTTGGAGCTTTCTTT | CASSLEQLGAFF
NA | TRBJ2-5 | TRBV10-1 | TRBD1 | TGCGCCACCTCGACAGGGGGCGGCGAGACCCAGTACTTC | CATSTGGGETQYF
few | TRBJ1-1 | TRBV29-1 | TRBD1 | TGCAGCGGAGAGGACAGGCTTAACACTGAAGCTTTCTTT | CSGEDRLNTEAFF
NA | TRBJ1-3 | TRBV12-5 | TRBD1 | TGTGCTAGTGCCCGGACAGGGGGAAACACCATATATTTT | CASARTGGNTIYF
NA | TRBJ2-7 | TRBV2 | TRBD1 | TGTGCCAGCGGAGACAGGGGCCTGGGCGAGCAGTACTTC | CASGDRGLGEQYF
NA | TRBJ2-2 | TRBV9 | NA | TGTGCCAGCAGCGCCTCCGGGACACCGAACACCGGGGAGCTGTTTTTT | CASSASGTPNTGELFF
NA | TRBJ2-7 | TRBV11-3 | NA | TGTGCCAGCAGTCTACAGGGATACGAGCAGTACTTC | CASSLQGYEQYF
NA | TRBJ1-1 | TRBV2 | NA | TGTGCCAGCACCCCGACAGTGATGAACACTGAAGCTTTCTTT | CASTPTVMNTEAFF
NA | TRBJ2-7 | TRBV7-9 | TRBD1 | TGTGCCAGCAGCTTAGGTGGACAGGGGAGGTTGAACGAGCAGTACTTC | CASSLGGQGRLNEQYF
NA | TRBJ2-2 | TRBV6-1 | NA | TGTGCCAGCAGTGAACAGGGTTCCACCGGGGAGCTGTTTTTT | CASSEQGSTGELFF
once | TRBJ1-1 | TRBV6-5 | NA | TGTGCCAGCAGTACATCGAACACTGAAGCTTTCTTT | CASSTSNTEAFF
few | TRBJ2-2 | TRBV5-4 | NA | TGTGCCAGCAGCTTGGACTTAGTGGGGCTTACCGGGGAGCTGTTTTTT | CASSLDLVGLTGELFF
NA | TRBJ1-1 | TRBV6-5 | TRBD1 | TGTGCCAGCGGGACAGGGGCCGGGAACACTGAAGCTTTCTTT | CASGTGAGNTEAFF
NA | TRBJ1-3 | TRBV6-6 | NA | TGTGCCAGCGGGGCGTGGACAGCCTCTGGAAACACCATATATTTT | CASGAWTASGNTIYF
NA | TRBJ1-3 | TRBV7-9 | NA | TGTGCCAGCAGCCCGACAGCGATCTCTGGAAACACCATATATTTT | CASSPTAISGNTIYF
NA | TRBJ1-4 | TRBV5-1 | NA | TGCGCCAGCAGCTTGGATAGCGGCCCCGAGAAACTGTTTTTT | CASSLDSGPEKLFF
NA | TRBJ1-1 | TRBV6-5 | NA | TGTGCCAGCAGTGAGACAGTGAACACTGAAGCTTTCTTT | CASSETVNTEAFF
NA | TRBJ2-2 | TRBV7-9 | TRBD2 | TGTGCCATCCTAAGTAGCGGGGGGGCGAACACCGGGGAGCTGTTTTTT | CAILSSGGANTGELFF
NA | TRBJ2-1 | TRBV5-1 | TRBD2 | TGCGCCAGCAGCTTGGATGAGCGGGGGATACTATCCTACAATGAGCAGTTCTTC | CASSLDERGILSYNEQFF
NA | TRBJ2-3 | TRBV6-4 | TRBD2 | TGTGCCAGCAGTCTCTCTCTAGCGGCAGATACGCAGTATTTT | CASSLSLAADTQYF
NA | TRBJ2-7 | TRBV10-3 | TRBD1 | TGTGCCATCAAAGGAGGACAGGTCTACGAGCAGTACTTC | CAIKGGQVYEQYF
NA | TRBJ1-1 | TRBV5-1 | NA | TGCGCCAGCAGCTTGGGCCAGGGTGAAGCTTTCTTT | CASSLGQGEAFF
NA | TRBJ1-5 | TRBV6-6 | TRBD1 | TGTGCCAGCAGTTACAAAACAGGGGCAAACAATCAGCCCCAGCATTTT | CASSYKTGANNQPQHF
NA | TRBJ1-5 | TRBV7-9 | TRBD1 | TGTTCCAGCAGCTTAGGCGACAGGGGGTATAATCAGCCCCAGCATTTT | CSSSLGDRGYNQPQHF
NA | TRBJ2-1 | TRBV6-4 | NA | TGTGCCAGCAGTGACAGTTTTGTGCGGTTCTTC | CASSDSFVRFF
NA | TRBJ1-3 | TRBV5-1 | NA | TGCGCCAGCAGCGTGACAGACTCTGGAAACACCATATATTTT | CASSVTDSGNTIYF
NA | TRBJ1-4 | TRBV6-5 | NA | TGTGCCAGCAGGTCTCAGGCCCTCGGTGAAAAACTGTTTTTT | CASRSQALGEKLFF
NA | TRBJ2-7 | TRBV23-1 | NA | TGCGCCAGCCCCTATGGCCCACGAAGTTCGGGGGGCCCTAACTCCTACGAGCAGTACTTC | CASPYGPRSSGGPNSYEQYF
few | TRBJ2-7 | TRBV7-2 | TRBD1 | TGTGCCAGCAGCCACGACACAGGGGGTGTTTCCTACGAGCAGTACTTC | CASSHDTGGVSYEQYF
NA | TRBJ2-3 | TRBV7-2 | NA | TGTGCCAGCAGCCGCGAAGGGGGAGGGACAGATACGCAGTATTTT | CASSREGGGTDTQYF